A single sample is the source of the 10 T cell receptor beta chains below, sequenced in a study of T-cell memory formation after mild COVID-19. TCRdb used MiXCR to reprocess the 5' RACE reads, holding one entry per CDR3 protein. The data hold approximately 150,000 distinct CDR3 sequences, with approximately 12% observed a single time. Sample: PBMCs or a T cell subset sorted from them (not recorded which). Receptors originate from a young man who had mild COVID-19 (a few samples of this study predate the infection). Cell type and time point are not known.

This clonotype was counted a few times. This CDR3 is CASSPQRSGLTLGSTDTQYF. The DNA of the CDR3 is TGTGCCAGCAGCCCCCAGCGTAGCGGGTTAACCCTTGGGAGCACAGATACGCAGTATTTT. This rearrangement joins TRBV7-2 to TRBJ2-3; 7 nucleotides line up with TRBD2. The CDR3 length is 20 residues. Germline lookup yields CDR1 SGHTA and CDR2 FQGNSA. V lost 5 bases and J lost 0; bases outside the gene matches: 20.

This sequence joins TRBV5-1 and TRBJ2-5; TRBD2 agrees at 7 bases. J lost 3 bases, V lost 2 bases, and 4 bases had no gene match. Germline V gives CDR1 SGHRS, CDR2 YFSETQ. The CDR3 is 14 amino acids. The CDR3 nucleotides read TGCGCCAGCAGCTTACGACTAGCTGAAGAGACCCAGTACTTC. Translated, it gives CASSLRLAEETQYF.

The chain links TRBV3-1 to TRBJ2-1; 9 positions match TRBD2. The CDR3 totals 16 residues. CDR1 is LGHDT, CDR2 YNNKEL, per germline (reference sequence). V shed 2 bases and J 4 bases; nucleotides not matched to a gene: 6. CDR3 region: CASSQLPGLAYNEQFF. The DNA of the CDR3 is TGTGCCAGCAGCCAATTACCGGGACTAGCTTACAATGAGCAGTTCTTC.

The rearrangement links TRBV27 to TRBJ2-3; D unclear. This CDR3 comprises 15 residues. The V and J ends lost 3 bases and 2 bases respectively, with 12 bases between them. Looked up from germline, CDR1 is MNHEY and CDR2 is SMNVEV (reference sequence). The CDR3 spells CASSFIEGYTDTQYF. In DNA, the CDR3 is TGTGCCAGCAGTTTCATAGAAGGATACACAGATACGCAGTATTTT.

This chain uses TRBV5-1 with TRBJ2-7; a weak D match, TRBD1 (6 bases). Looked up from germline, CDR1 is SGHRS and CDR2 is YFSETQ. There are 14 residues in the CDR3. With 0 bases removed from V and 5 bases from J, the gap between germline ends came to 12 bases. This CDR3 reads CASSLDRATDEQYV. The CDR3 DNA is TGCGCCAGCAGCTTGGACAGGGCCACTGACGAGCAGTACGTC.

This clonotype was observed at least ten times. The V gene is TRBV7-9, the J gene TRBJ1-6, with D possibly TRBD1 on 6 matching bases. This CDR3 is built from 13 residues. V was pared by 2 bases and J by 11 bases, with 10 bases between. Germline CDR1 SEHNR, CDR2 FQNEAQ (reference sequence). The DNA of the CDR3 is TGTGCCAGCAGCTTACAGGGGAATACACCCCTCCACTTT. Protein: CASSLQGNTPLHF.

A few counts support this clonotype. This chain links TRBV7-3 with TRBJ1-2, with a possible D match to TRBD1 (5 bases). CDR1 and CDR2 from the germline V gene are SGHTA and FQGTGA. The CDR3 runs to 14 residues. V lost 6 bases, J lost 9 bases, and 20 bases lay in between. The CDR3 coding sequence is TGTGCCAGCAGTTTCGCCGGGGACCCCGGGAGCTACACCTTC. It encodes CASSFAGDPGSYTF.

The V gene is TRBV20-1, the J gene TRBJ1-2, with 8 bases fitting TRBD1. The CDR3 has 13 residues. V lost 1 base, J lost 8 bases, and 6 bases stayed unmatched. CDR1 and CDR2 from the germline V gene are DFQATT and SNEGSKA (reference sequence). CDR3 nucleotide sequence: TGCAGTGCTAGAGGAGACAGGGGAGCCGGCTACACCTTC. Translating gives CSARGDRGAGYTF.

The rearrangement uses TRBV7-9 and TRBJ2-5, with D perhaps TRBD2 (5 bases). This CDR3 is 14 amino acids long. The germline V and J ends were trimmed by 5 bases and 5 bases, with 15 bases remaining between them. Germline V gene data show CDR1 as SEHNR and CDR2 as FQNEAQ (reference sequence). The CDR3 here is CASSPPREGETQYF. The CDR3 coding sequence is TGTGCCAGCAGCCCCCCGAGGGAAGGGGAGACCCAGTACTTC.

In its sample, this clonotype was seen a few times. This chain uses TRBV6-5 with TRBJ2-3; 9 bases line up with TRBD2. After removal of 0 bases from V and 4 bases from J, the junction contained 5 bases not matched to a gene. CDR1 and CDR2 from the germline V gene are MNHEY and SVGAGI. This CDR3 has 16 residues. CDR3 amino acids: CASSYSKRGVADTQYF. The DNA of the CDR3 is TGTGCCAGCAGTTACTCGAAGCGGGGGGTAGCAGATACGCAGTATTTT.